This T cell receptor beta chain is from a study of a mutant IDH1 vaccine in newly diagnosed glioma. Across the study: Treated individuals were about 60% male and roughly 40% female, averaging about 37 years of age. Therapy received beforehand was radiotherapy, temozolomide, or both, with most patients given both.

Germline trimming cut 0 bases from V and 8 bases from J; bases unmatched to any gene: 3. The CDR3 sequence is 14 residues long. Germline CDR1 reads PRHDT; CDR2 reads FYEKMQ (reference sequence). Time point specified: baseline, week 1 (first vaccination visit). Treatment reported: pre-vaccination baseline after standard-of-care therapy. Assay: immunoSEQ multiplex PCR; the TCRdb copy retains only in-frame clones and omits some. This sample has some 67,000 clones, with approximately 82% found just once. The source is a woman aged 18-30 years with glioma. Some clones in this sample may be carry-over from other donors' samples. V usage is TRBV13 and J usage is TRBJ1-4, with 7 bases fitting TRBD1. The sample here was peripheral blood mononuclear cells (PBMCs), taken from a glioma patient treated with radiotherapy, temozolomide or both. For the CDR3, the DNA is TGTGCCAGCAGCTTAGGGGACAGGCACGAAAAACTGTTTTTT. It is translated as CASSLGDRHEKLFF.